This TCR beta chain was recovered during a study of cytomegalovirus exposure and HLA in healthy donors. CDR3 size: 15 residues. The germline gives CDR1 MGHRA, CDR2 YSYEKL. The V segment lost 0 bases and the J segment 0 bases; nucleotides outside the gene matches: 2. It was with 60 Vbeta and 13 Jbeta primers that the PCR ran. Per the original data handling: There were around 77 million unique TCR beta chains by a later count, and about 11 million of them were shared. Assay used: immunoSEQ multiplex PCR; TCRdb lists only in-frame clones, some missing. The V and J calls and the clone size are those of that table, but D and trimming were determined from the DNA. The sample contains about 160,000 clones, about four fifths of which appear only once. This clone turned up a few times.

The sequencing input was PBMCs. The receptor comes from a man aged 50-59 years in good health and CMV-seropositive. V and J are TRBV4-1 and TRBJ2-7, with 7 bases aligning to TRBD2. The CDR3 loop is CASSQDLAVSYEQYF. The CDR3 coding sequence is TGCGCCAGCAGCCAAGATCTAGCGGTCTCCTACGAGCAGTACTTC.